Detailed here is one T cell receptor beta chain. What it binds is not known. The data are from a study of radiation and T cells in renal cell carcinoma. Time point given: blood 4 weeks post-SBRT, at nephrectomy. Specified treatment: 15 Gy SBRT to primary tumor, nephrectomy 4 weeks later. Nephrectomy followed 15 Gy stereotactic body radiation by 4 weeks. Blood was sampled at baseline, 2 weeks and 4 weeks after SBRT. Clear cell pathology was present in this patient's renal cell carcinoma. Study results and limitations: From baseline, blood top tumor clonotypes peaked at 2 weeks post-radiation.

Method: immunoSEQ multiplex PCR; TCRdb's copy keeps in-frame clones and lacks some. The sample records around 140,000 clones, 70% to 90% being singletons. CDR3 length equals 15 residues. From germline, CDR1 is MNHNS and CDR2 SASEGT. V was cut by 2 bases and J by 7 bases, with 15 bases left in between. V is TRBV6-1 and J is TRBJ1-5, with no clear D. This clonotype was sampled from a woman aged 45-65 years with renal cell carcinoma. Sequenced here: blood, sampled from a patient whose treatment included radiotherapy and nephrectomy. The CDR3 sequence is CASSELGGSGQPQHF. DNA for the CDR3: TGTGCCAGCAGTGAATTGGGAGGGTCGGGACAGCCCCAGCATTTT.